The sequence of this T cell receptor beta chain was determined in a study of T cells in Graves' hyperthyroidism and ophthalmopathy. Whole-study findings and limits: Most thyroid-expanded clonotypes above 0.001 were also found in blood.

V dropped 5 bases and J dropped 0 bases, with 11 bases sitting between them. CDR3 size: 14 residues. Germline V CDR1 and CDR2: SGHNT, YENEEA. Ten or more counts support this clonotype. The antigen remains undetermined. Amplification yielded TCR beta CDR3 regions, with RNA transcripts as the source. The study used the HTBI primer set for a first-round RT-PCR of the TCR CDR3. TCRdb analysed the multiplex PCR reads with MiXCR anew, one entry per CDR3 protein. The sample has 75,000 to 100,000 distinct CDR3 sequences, roughly 37% seen once. The chain combines TRBV11-3 with TRBJ2-7, with D perhaps being TRBD1 or TRBD2 (5 bases each). Sequenced input: peripheral blood or thyroid tissue (not recorded which). This receptor was taken from a woman in her 30s with Graves' hyperthyroidism. CDR3: CASSRGGGSYEQYF. DNA of the CDR3: TGTGCCAGCAGCCGGGGCGGTGGCTCCTACGAGCAGTACTTC.